These 9 T cell receptor beta chains share one sample of origin, sequenced in a study of early T cells in non-severe SARS-CoV-2 infection. TCRdb re-derived calls from the 5' RACE reads in MiXCR, one entry per CDR3 protein. This table holds 90,000 to 120,000 distinct CDR3 sequences, around 10% found once. Sequencing input: whole blood. Receptors originate from an adult who was a healthcare worker with PCR-confirmed SARS-CoV-2 infection or an uninfected control (not recorded which).

This clonotype was recorded a few times. This chain links TRBV28 with TRBJ2-3; TRBD2 aligns across 8 bases. The CDR3 consists of 14 residues. V lost 6 bases to trimming and J lost 4 bases; unmatched junction nucleotides: 6. Germline V gene data show CDR1 as MDHEN and CDR2 as SYDVKM. The CDR3 coding sequence is TGTGCCAGCAGCCTAGGGACTAGGCCAGATACGCAGTATTTT. The encoded protein is CASSLGTRPDTQYF.

The V call is TRBV5-1, the J call TRBJ2-7; TRBD1 matches 10 bases. Trimming removed 4 bases from V and 2 bases from J; junction bases left unmatched: 9. This CDR3 has 16 amino acids. Looked up from germline, CDR1 is SGHRS and CDR2 is YFSETQ. The CDR3 here is CASSKASGTGAYEQYF. The DNA of the CDR3 is TGCGCCAGCAGCAAAGCCTCCGGGACAGGGGCCTACGAGCAGTACTTC.

The rearrangement links TRBV28 to TRBJ2-7; 8 bases are a match to TRBD2. The CDR3 length is 14 residues. V was pared by 6 bases and J by 3 bases, with 7 bases of the junction left unmatched. Per germline, CDR1 MDHEN and CDR2 SYDVKM. The CDR3 here is CASSPGTRFYEQYF. The CDR3 bases are TGTGCCAGCAGCCCCGGGACTAGGTTCTACGAGCAGTACTTC.

This clonotype was observed a few times. CDR3 residues: CASSPRHANYEQYF. The DNA of the CDR3 is TGTGCCAGCAGCCCCCGGCACGCTAACTACGAGCAGTACTTC. The chain has TRBV11-1 and TRBJ2-7; no reliable D call. Germline V CDR1 and CDR2: SGHAT, FQDESV (reference sequence). This CDR3 is 14 amino acids long. V lost 5 bases and J 3 bases, leaving 14 bases between the germline ends.

This clonotype was observed a few times. The chain has TRBV28 and TRBJ2-7; D unclear. CDR1 is MDHEN, CDR2 SYDVKM, per germline. The CDR3 has 11 amino acids. Trimming left V 6 bases short and J 3 bases short, with 6 bases between. CDR3 loop: CASRINYEQYF. For the CDR3, the DNA is TGTGCCAGCAGGATCAACTACGAGCAGTACTTC.

This clonotype appeared many times. The chain carries TRBV12-3 or TRBV12-4 and TRBJ2-1, with D unresolved. Trimming left V 4 bases short and J 10 bases short, with 8 bases between. This CDR3 comprises 11 residues. DNA of the CDR3: TGTGCCAGCAGTTCGTGGAAAGAGCAGTTCTTC. Amino acids: CASSSWKEQFF.

This clonotype was observed at least ten times. This CDR3 is CASSLVGDEAFF. The CDR3 nucleotides read TGTGCCAGCAGCTTAGTAGGGGACGAAGCTTTCTTT. This chain connects TRBV13 to TRBJ1-1, with D perhaps TRBD1 (5 bases). This CDR3 region has 12 residues. The germline V gene encodes CDR1 PRHDT and CDR2 FYEKMQ (reference sequence). Trimming removed 1 base from V and 8 bases from J, with 8 bases in between.

This clonotype turned up a few times. The CDR3 sequence: CATSRGRQGAVTDTQYF. The CDR3 DNA sequence: TGTGCCACCAGCAGAGGAAGACAGGGGGCCGTGACAGATACGCAGTATTTT. The V call is TRBV15, the J call TRBJ2-3; 10 bases are shared with TRBD1. The V gene end was trimmed by 1 base and the J gene end by 3 bases; junction bases not matched to a gene: 7. CDR1 LNHNV and CDR2 YYDKDF come from the germline V gene (reference sequence). The CDR3 is 17 amino acids.

The rearrangement links TRBV11-2 to TRBJ2-2, with 14 bases aligning to TRBD2. After removal of 5 bases from V and 6 bases from J, the junction contained 5 bases not matched to a gene. Germline V CDR1 and CDR2: SGHAT, FQNNGV. CDR3 length: 16 residues. Here the CDR3 DNA reads TGTGCCAGCAGCGTTCGACTAGCGGGAGGGCCCGGGGAGCTGTTTTTT. This translates into CASSVRLAGGPGELFF.